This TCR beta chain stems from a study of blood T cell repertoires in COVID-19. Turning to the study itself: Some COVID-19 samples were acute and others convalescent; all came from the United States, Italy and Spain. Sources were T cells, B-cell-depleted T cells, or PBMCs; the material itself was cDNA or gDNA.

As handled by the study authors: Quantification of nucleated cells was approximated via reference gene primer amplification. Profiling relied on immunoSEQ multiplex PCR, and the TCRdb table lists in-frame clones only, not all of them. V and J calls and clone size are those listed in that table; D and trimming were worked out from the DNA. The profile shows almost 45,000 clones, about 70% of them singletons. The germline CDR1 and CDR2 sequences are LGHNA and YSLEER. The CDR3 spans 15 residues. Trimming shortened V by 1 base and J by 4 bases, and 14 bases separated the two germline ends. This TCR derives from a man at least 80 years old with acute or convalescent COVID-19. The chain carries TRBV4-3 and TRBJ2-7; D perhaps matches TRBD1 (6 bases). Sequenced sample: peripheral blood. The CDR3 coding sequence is TGCGCCAGCAGCCAAGTCATGGGGGCGGCGTACGAGCAGTACTTC. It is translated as CASSQVMGAAYEQYF.